Following are 17 T cell receptor beta chains from one sample sequenced in a study of T cells in Graves' hyperthyroidism and ophthalmopathy. There were TCR beta CDR3 regions amplified from RNA transcripts. TCR CDR3 underwent first-round RT-PCR with the HTBI primer set. Using its own MiXCR run on the multiplex PCR reads, TCRdb lists one record per CDR3 protein. The table lists about 400,000 distinct CDR3 sequences, around 14% of them singletons. Material for sequencing was blood. The receptors originated from a woman aged 30 to 39 with Graves' hyperthyroidism.

In regard to this clonotype: Lacking the conserved final phenylalanine or tryptophan, this CDR3 likely reflects a read error. This chain connects TRBV6-1 to TRBJ2-1; no definite D call. CDR1 is MNHNS, CDR2 SASEGT, per germline. This CDR3 is 13 amino acids long. Trimming removed 9 bases at V and 0 bases at J, with 9 bases between. CDR3 in amino acids: CASRPSSYNEQFL. Written as DNA, the CDR3 is TGTGCCAGTAGACCCAGCTCCTACAATGAGCAGTTCCTC.

This clonotype was counted a few times. The DNA of the CDR3 is TGTGCCAAGGGGACAGGGGACACTGAAGCTTTCTTT. It specifies CAKGTGDTEAFF. The chain combines TRBV2 with TRBJ1-1, with 10 bases lining up with TRBD1. The germline CDR1 and CDR2 sequences are SNHLY and FYNNEI. J lost 3 bases, V lost 10 bases, and 2 bases had no gene match. This CDR3 is 12 amino acids long.

This clonotype was observed at least ten times. The chain combines TRBV6-1 with TRBJ2-1, with 10 bases that match TRBD2. The V and J ends lost 0 bases and 9 bases, in that order; junction bases with no gene match: 5. Per germline, CDR1 MNHNS and CDR2 SASEGT. The CDR3 length is 15 residues. The CDR3: CASSEASGRAGEQFF. CDR3 bases: TGTGCCAGCAGTGAAGCAAGCGGGAGGGCGGGTGAGCAGTTCTTC.

For this clonotype: Possible read error: a much larger clone is one base away. The rearrangement joins TRBV7-9 to TRBJ1-1; D gene ambiguous. Germline CDR1 is SEHNR and CDR2 is FQNEAQ (reference sequence). The CDR3 covers 13 residues. The CDR3 loop is CANSPLQYTEAFF. The CDR3 coding sequence is TGTGCCAACAGCCCTCTACAATACACTGAAGCTTTCTTT.

This clonotype came up a few times. The V call is TRBV5-8, the J call TRBJ1-2; 7 bases are a match to TRBD1. The CDR3 totals 17 residues. The V and J ends lost 4 bases and 1 base, in that order; junction bases with no gene match: 13. Germline V gives CDR1 SGHTS, CDR2 YDEGEE. CDR3 sequence: CASSVPRRGTGNYGYTF. Written as DNA, the CDR3 is TGTGCCAGCAGCGTACCCCGCAGGGGGACGGGTAACTATGGCTACACCTTC.

This clonotype has only a few counts. V usage is TRBV18 and J usage is TRBJ1-3, with D unclear. Germline values: CDR1 KGHSH, CDR2 LQKENI. With 4 bases removed from V and 1 base from J, the gap between germline ends came to 11 bases. The CDR3 has 15 residues. The CDR3, as DNA: TGTGCCAGCTCACACTCGGACGGATCTGGAAACACCATATATTTT. It is translated as CASSHSDGSGNTIYF.

Here the CDR3 reads CATSREDRKNTEAFF. CDR3 coding DNA: TGTGCCACCAGCAGAGAGGACAGAAAGAACACTGAAGCTTTCTTT. The chain couples TRBV15 to TRBJ1-1; D is perhaps TRBD1 (6 bases). CDR3 length: 15 amino acids. Between the trimmed V and J ends, which lost 0 bases and 1 base, there was a span of 9 bases. Germline V gene data show CDR1 as LNHNV and CDR2 as YYDKDF (reference sequence).

This clonotype was recorded many times. V and J are TRBV5-1 and TRBJ2-2; weak D call: TRBD1 (6 bases). Trimming shortened V by 6 bases and J by 5 bases, and 11 bases separated the two germline ends. Germline CDR1 is SGHRS and CDR2 is YFSETQ. This CDR3 contains 13 residues. CDR3 coding DNA: TGCGCCAGCAATGATCAGGGGACCGGGGAGCTGTTTTTT. Amino acid sequence: CASNDQGTGELFF.

Only a few counts were recorded for this clonotype. The V call is TRBV28, the J call TRBJ1-3; no definite D call. With 7 bases removed from V and 0 bases from J, the gap between germline ends came to 19 bases. The CDR3 loop spans 17 amino acids. Germline V gene sequence: CDR1 MDHEN, CDR2 SYDVKM. In DNA form, the CDR3 reads TGTGCCAGCAAAGCGGTCAGGAACTCGCGCTCTGGAAACACCATATATTTT. Protein product: CASKAVRNSRSGNTIYF.

This clonotype occurred many times. The V call is TRBV9, the J call TRBJ2-2; no firm D call. Germline CDR1 and CDR2: SGDLS and YYNGEE. V lost 0 bases and J 5 bases, leaving 2 bases between the germline ends. The CDR3 has 12 amino acids. The CDR3 loop is CASSVVTGELFF. The CDR3 DNA follows: TGTGCCAGCAGCGTAGTAACCGGGGAGCTGTTTTTT. The complete variable domain, with remaining parts taken from reference TRBV9 and TRBJ2-2, reads DSGVTQTPKHLITATGQRVTLRCSPRSGDLSVYWYQQSLDQGLQFLIQYYNGEERAKGNILERFSAQQFPDLHSELNLSSLELGDSALYFCASSVVTGELFFGEGSRLTVL.

A single count supports this clonotype. The chain combines TRBV2 with TRBJ2-5; TRBD1 aligns across 8 bases. Germline V gene data show CDR1 as SNHLY and CDR2 as FYNNEI. The CDR3 contains 15 residues. The V and J ends lost 5 bases and 2 bases, in that order; junction bases with no gene match: 7. The CDR3, as DNA: TGTGCCAGCAGTCGAAGGGACAGGAGTCAAGAGACCCAGTACTTC. Translating gives CASSRRDRSQETQYF.

This clonotype was seen at least ten times. This chain connects TRBV28 to TRBJ1-1, with D perhaps TRBD1 (6 bases). There are 14 residues in the CDR3. V shed 5 bases and J shed 6 bases, with 16 bases lying between them. The germline CDR1 and CDR2 sequences are MDHEN and SYDVKM. The chain's CDR3 is CASSGGSGGSEAFF. The CDR3 nucleotides read TGTGCCAGCAGTGGGGGTTCGGGGGGCTCTGAAGCTTTCTTT. Drawing the rest from reference TRBV28 and TRBJ1-1, the complete variable domain is DVKVTQSSRYLVKRTGEKVFLECVQDMDHENMFWYRQDPGLGLRLIYFSYDVKMKEKGDIPEGYSVSREKKERFSLILESASTNQTSMYLCASSGGSGGSEAFFGQGTRLTVV.

In its sample, this clonotype was seen many times. This sequence joins TRBV5-1 and TRBJ2-7; D is uncertain. Per germline, CDR1 SGHRS and CDR2 YFSETQ. This CDR3 has 14 amino acids. Trimming took 1 base from V and 2 from J, leaving 10 bases between them. This CDR3 reads CASSLFPEPYEQYF. CDR3 nucleotide sequence: TGCGCCAGCAGCTTGTTTCCAGAGCCCTACGAGCAGTACTTC.

The genes are TRBV7-9 and TRBJ1-2; the D is unclear. Germline V gene lookup returns CDR1 SEHNR and CDR2 FQNEAQ (reference sequence). V lost 3 bases and J lost 5, with 10 bases in between. The CDR3 extends over 13 amino acids. The CDR3 loop reads CASSFLQSYGYTF. For the CDR3, the DNA is TGTGCCAGCAGCTTTCTACAGTCGTATGGCTACACCTTC.

This clonotype was counted at least ten times. The rearrangement uses TRBV28 and TRBJ1-4; tentatively, D is TRBD1 (5 bases). Trimming cost V 6 bases and J 0 bases, with 17 bases left between them. Germline CDR1 is MDHEN and CDR2 is SYDVKM. The CDR3 is made up of 17 amino acids. The CDR3 DNA sequence: TGTGCCAGCAGCCGACCTGCGGGGCCTGCAACTAATGAAAAACTGTTTTTT. Protein sequence: CASSRPAGPATNEKLFF.

The chain has TRBV28 and TRBJ2-7, with TRBD2 identical over 12 bases. The CDR3 runs to 15 residues. Germline V lookup: CDR1 MDHEN, CDR2 SYDVKM. Trimming removed 8 bases from V and 6 bases from J; junction bases left unmatched: 11. The CDR3 region is CASVSASGRVAEQYF. The CDR3 DNA is TGTGCCAGCGTATCGGCTAGCGGGAGGGTTGCCGAGCAGTACTTC.

This clonotype was seen ten or more times. The chain links TRBV20-1 to TRBJ2-7; 8 nucleotides agree with TRBD2. Germline V gene data show CDR1 as DFQATT and CDR2 as SNEGSKA (reference sequence). There are 15 residues in the CDR3. V dropped 4 bases and J dropped 3; count of bases not matched to a gene: 11. This CDR3 reads CSATEALAGDYEQYF. In DNA form, the CDR3 reads TGCAGTGCTACCGAAGCCCTAGCGGGCGACTACGAGCAGTACTTC.